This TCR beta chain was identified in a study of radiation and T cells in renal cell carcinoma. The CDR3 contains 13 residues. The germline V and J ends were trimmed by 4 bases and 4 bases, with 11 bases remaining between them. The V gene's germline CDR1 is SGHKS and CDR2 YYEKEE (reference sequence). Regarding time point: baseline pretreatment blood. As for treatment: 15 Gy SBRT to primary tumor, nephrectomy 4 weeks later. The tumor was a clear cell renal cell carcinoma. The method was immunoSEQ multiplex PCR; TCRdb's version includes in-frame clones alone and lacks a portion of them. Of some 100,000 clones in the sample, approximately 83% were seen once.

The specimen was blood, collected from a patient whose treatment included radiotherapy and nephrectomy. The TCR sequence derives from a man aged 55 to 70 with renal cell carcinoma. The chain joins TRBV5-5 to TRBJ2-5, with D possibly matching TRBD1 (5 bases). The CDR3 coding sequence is TGTGCCAGCAGCCCCCCGCAGGGAGAGACCCAGTACTTC. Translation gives CASSPPQGETQYF.